The T cell receptor beta chain under discussion was sequenced for a study of human T cells and chemical hapten exposure. Study overall: Diphenylcyclopropenone was applied weekly to patients' scalps across the roughly 25-week study.

What the library attached to individual cDNA molecules were unique molecular identifiers. TCRdb recomputed calls from the RACE reads with MiXCR, one row per CDR3 protein. The table includes about 40,000 distinct CDR3 sequences, approximately 3.3% detected once. The study's findings and limits: DPC sensitization did not alter TCRs above 1 in 1000 frequency.

Germline values: CDR1 SGHTA, CDR2 FQGNSA. V lost 5 bases, J lost 1 base, and 8 bases lay in between. The CDR3 has 13 amino acids. This sample's time point: patch test 2, 6 weeks after DPC sensitization. Treatment denoted: therapeutic diphenylcyclopropenone sensitization with weekly scalp DPC. This clonotype was counted ten times or more. What it binds is not known. The sequences come from whole blood, collected in connection with sensitization to the hapten diphenylcyclopropenone (DPC). The chain combines TRBV7-2 with TRBJ1-1, with D perhaps matching TRBD1 (5 bases). The origin of this receptor is a man in his forties or fifties with alopecia areata. Some clones in this sample may be carry-over from other donors' samples. The CDR3 loop is CASSRTGNTEAFF. For the CDR3, the DNA is TGTGCCAGCAGCCGTACAGGGAACACTGAAGCTTTCTTT.